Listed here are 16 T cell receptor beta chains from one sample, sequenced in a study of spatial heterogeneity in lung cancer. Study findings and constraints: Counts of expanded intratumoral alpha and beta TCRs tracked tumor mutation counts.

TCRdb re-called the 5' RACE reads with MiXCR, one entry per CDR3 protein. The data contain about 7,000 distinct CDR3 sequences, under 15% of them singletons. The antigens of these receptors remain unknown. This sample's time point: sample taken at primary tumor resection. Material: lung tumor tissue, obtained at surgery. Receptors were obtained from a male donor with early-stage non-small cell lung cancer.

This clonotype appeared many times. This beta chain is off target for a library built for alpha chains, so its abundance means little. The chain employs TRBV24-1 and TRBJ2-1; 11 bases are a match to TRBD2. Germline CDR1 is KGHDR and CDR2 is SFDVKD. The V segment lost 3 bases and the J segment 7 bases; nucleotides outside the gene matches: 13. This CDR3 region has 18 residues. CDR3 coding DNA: TGTGCCACCAGTGATCGCCGTAATAGCGGGAGGGACATAAATGAGCAGTTCTTC. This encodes CATSDRRNSGRDINEQFF.

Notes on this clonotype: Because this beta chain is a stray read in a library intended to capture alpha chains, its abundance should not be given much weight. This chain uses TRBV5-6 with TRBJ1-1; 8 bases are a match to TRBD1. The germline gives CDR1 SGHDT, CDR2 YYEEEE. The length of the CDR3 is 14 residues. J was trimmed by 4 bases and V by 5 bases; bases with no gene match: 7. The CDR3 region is CASSRQGAATEAFF. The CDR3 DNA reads TGTGCCAGCAGTCGGCAGGGGGCGGCCACTGAAGCTTTCTTT.

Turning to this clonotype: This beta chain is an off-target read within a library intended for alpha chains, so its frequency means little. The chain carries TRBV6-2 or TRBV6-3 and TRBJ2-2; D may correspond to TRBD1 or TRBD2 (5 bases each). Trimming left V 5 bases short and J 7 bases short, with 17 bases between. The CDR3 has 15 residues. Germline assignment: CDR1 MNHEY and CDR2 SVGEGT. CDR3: CASSIPRDAGGELFF. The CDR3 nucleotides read TGTGCCAGCAGTATCCCCCGGGACGCGGGCGGGGAGCTGTTTTTT.

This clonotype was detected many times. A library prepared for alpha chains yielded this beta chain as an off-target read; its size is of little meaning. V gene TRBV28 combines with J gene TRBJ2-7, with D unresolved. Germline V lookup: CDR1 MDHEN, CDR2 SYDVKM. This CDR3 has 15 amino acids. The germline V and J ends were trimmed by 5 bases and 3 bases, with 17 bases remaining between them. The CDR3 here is CASSDRSGLYYEQYV. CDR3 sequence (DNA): TGTGCCAGCAGTGATAGATCCGGGCTTTACTACGAGCAGTACGTC.

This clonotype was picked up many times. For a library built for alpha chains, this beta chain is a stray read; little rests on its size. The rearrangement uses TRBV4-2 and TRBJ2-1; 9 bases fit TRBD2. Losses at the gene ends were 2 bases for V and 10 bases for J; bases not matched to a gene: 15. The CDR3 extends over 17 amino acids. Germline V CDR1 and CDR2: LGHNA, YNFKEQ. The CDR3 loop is CASSQSVAGVEGKEQFF. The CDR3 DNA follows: TGTGCCAGCAGCCAATCCGTAGCGGGGGTGGAAGGAAAAGAGCAGTTCTTC.

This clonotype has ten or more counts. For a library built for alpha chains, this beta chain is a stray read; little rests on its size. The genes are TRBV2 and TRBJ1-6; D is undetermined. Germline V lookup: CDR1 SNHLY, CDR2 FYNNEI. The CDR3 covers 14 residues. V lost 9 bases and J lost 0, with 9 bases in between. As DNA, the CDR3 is TGTGCCAGTCGGGCTTCCTCCTATAATTCACCCCTCCACTTT. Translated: CASRASSYNSPLHF.

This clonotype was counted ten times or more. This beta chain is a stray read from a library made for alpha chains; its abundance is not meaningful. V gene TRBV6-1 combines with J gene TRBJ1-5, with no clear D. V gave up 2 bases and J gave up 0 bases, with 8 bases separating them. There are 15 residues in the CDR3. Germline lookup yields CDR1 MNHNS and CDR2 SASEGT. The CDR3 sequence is CASSEQLFSNQPQHF. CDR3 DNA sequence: TGTGCCAGCAGTGAACAGTTGTTTAGCAATCAGCCCCAGCATTTT.

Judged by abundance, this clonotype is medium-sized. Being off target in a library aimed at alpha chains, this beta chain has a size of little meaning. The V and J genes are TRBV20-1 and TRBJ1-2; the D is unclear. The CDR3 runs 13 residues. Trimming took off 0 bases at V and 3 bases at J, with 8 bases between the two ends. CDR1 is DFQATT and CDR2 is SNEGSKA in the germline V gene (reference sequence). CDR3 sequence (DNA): TGCAGTGCTAGAGATGGAAGCGACTATGGCTACACCTTC. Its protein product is CSARDGSDYGYTF.

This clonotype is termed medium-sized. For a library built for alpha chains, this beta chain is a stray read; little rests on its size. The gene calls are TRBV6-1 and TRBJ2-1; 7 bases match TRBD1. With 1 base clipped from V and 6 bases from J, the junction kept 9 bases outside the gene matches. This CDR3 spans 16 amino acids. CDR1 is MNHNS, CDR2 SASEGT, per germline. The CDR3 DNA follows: TGTGCCAGCAGTGAAGGTAAAGGGGGCGCAGGCAATGAGCAGTTCTTC. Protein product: CASSEGKGGAGNEQFF.

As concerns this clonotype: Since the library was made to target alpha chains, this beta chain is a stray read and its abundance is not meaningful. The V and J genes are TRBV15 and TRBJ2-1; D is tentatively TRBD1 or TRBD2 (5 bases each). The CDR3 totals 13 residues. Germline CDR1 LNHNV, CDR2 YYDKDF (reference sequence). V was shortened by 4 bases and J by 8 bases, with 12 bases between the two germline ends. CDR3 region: CATSKGPYDEQFF. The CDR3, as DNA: TGTGCCACCAGCAAGGGACCATATGATGAGCAGTTCTTC.

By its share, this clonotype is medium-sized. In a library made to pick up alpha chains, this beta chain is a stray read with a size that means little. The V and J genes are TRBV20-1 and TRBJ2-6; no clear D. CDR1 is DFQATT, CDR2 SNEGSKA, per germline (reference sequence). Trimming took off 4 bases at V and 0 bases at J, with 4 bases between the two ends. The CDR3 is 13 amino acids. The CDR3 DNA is TGCAGTGCTATCAGCTCTGGGGCCAACGTCCTGACTTTC. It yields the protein CSAISSGANVLTF.

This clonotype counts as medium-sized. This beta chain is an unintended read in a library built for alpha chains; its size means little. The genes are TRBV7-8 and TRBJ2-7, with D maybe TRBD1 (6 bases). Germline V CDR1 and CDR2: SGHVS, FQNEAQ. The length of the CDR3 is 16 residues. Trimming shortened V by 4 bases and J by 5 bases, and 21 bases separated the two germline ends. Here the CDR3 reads CASSSLQGFGLNEQYF. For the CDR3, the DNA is TGTGCCAGCAGCTCCCTACAGGGTTTTGGGCTTAACGAGCAGTACTTC.

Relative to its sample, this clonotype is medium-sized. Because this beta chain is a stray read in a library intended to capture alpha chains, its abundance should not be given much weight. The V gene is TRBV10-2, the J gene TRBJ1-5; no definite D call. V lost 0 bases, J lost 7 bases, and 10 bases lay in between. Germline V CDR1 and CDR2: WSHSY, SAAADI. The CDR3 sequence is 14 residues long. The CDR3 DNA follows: TGCGCCAGCAGTGAGTCGGGAGGGAAACAGCCCCAGCATTTT. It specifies CASSESGGKQPQHF.

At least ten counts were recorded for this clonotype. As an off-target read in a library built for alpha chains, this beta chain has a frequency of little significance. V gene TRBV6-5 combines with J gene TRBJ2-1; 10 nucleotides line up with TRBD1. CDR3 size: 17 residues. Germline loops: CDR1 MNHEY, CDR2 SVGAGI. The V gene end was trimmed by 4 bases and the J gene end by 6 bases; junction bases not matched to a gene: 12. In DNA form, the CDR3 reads TGTGCCAGCAGTTCTCCTTCCGGGACAGGGGCGGTCAATGAGCAGTTCTTC. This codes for CASSSPSGTGAVNEQFF.

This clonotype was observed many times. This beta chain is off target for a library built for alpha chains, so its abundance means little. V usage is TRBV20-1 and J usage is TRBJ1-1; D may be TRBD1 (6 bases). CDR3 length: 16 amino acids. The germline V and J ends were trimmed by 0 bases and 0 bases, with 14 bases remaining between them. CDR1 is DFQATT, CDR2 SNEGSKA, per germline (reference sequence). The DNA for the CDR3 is TGCAGTGCTAGAGATCTGGGGGGCGTGGTGAACACTGAAGCTTTCTTT. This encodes CSARDLGGVVNTEAFF.

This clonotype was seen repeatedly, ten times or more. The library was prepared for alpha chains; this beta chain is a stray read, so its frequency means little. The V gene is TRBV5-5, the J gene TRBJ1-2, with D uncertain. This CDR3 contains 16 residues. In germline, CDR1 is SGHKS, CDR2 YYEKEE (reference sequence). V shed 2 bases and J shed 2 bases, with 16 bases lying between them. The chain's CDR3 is CASSFSLSGKNYGYTF. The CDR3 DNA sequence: TGTGCCAGCAGCTTTTCTCTTTCGGGAAAGAACTATGGCTACACCTTC.